This T cell receptor beta chain was recovered during a study of blood T cell repertoires in COVID-19. Overall study: COVID-19 samples from acute and convalescent phases originated in the United States, Italy and Spain.

Participant reports of clinical history set cohort assignment. Germline loops: CDR1 SGHVS, CDR2 FNYEAQ. The V end lost 2 bases, the J end lost 4 bases, and 12 bases lay between the germline ends. This CDR3 region has 15 residues. The method was immunoSEQ multiplex PCR; TCRdb's version includes in-frame clones alone and lacks a portion of them. The sample carries fewer than 500,000 clones, 70% to 90% recorded once. The sequence derives from a woman under 30 with acute COVID-19. V usage is TRBV7-6 and J usage is TRBJ1-3; tentatively, D is TRBD1 (5 bases). The sample was PBMCs or T cells enriched from blood (not recorded which). The CDR3 DNA reads TGTGCCAGCAGCTTACTGGACATCGCCGGAAACACCATATATTTT. This gives the protein CASSLLDIAGNTIYF.